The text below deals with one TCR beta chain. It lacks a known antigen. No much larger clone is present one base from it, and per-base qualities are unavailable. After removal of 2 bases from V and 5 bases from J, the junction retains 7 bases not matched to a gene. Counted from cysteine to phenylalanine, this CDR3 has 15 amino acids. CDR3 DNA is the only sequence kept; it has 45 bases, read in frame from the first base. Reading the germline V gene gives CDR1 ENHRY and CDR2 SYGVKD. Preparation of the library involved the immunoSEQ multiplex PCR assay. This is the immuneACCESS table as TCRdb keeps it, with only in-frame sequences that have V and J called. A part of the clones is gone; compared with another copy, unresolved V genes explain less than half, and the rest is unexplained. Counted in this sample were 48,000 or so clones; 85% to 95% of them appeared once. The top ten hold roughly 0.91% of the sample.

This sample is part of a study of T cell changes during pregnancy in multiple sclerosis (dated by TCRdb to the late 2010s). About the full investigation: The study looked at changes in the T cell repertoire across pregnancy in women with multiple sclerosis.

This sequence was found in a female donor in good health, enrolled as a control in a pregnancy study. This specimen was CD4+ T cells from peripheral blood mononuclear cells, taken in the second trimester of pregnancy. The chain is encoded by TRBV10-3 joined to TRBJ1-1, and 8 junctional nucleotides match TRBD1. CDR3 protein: CAISEPTGGLTEAFF. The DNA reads TGTGCCATCAGTGAGCCCACAGGGGGACTTACTGAAGCTTTCTTT.